The 18 T cell receptor beta chains below come from one sample, sequenced in a study of blood T cell repertoires in COVID-19. TCRdb's table, derived via immunoSEQ multiplex PCR, lists solely in-frame clones and lacks some. The data hold more than 13,000 clones, with 85% to 90% observed a single time. The sample was peripheral blood. The origin of the receptors is a woman in her 70s in a cohort sampled during active or convalescent COVID-19.

This clone was counted between two and nine times. This chain uses TRBV9 with TRBJ1-3, with 10 bases aligning to TRBD1. Germline CDR1 SGDLS, CDR2 YYNGEE. CDR3 size: 17 residues. Trimming at V came to 4 bases and at J to 2 bases, leaving 9 bases not matched to a gene. CDR3 DNA: TGTGCCAGCAGCCCCCACCCGGGACAGGGGACTGGAAACACCATATATTTT. Amino acids: CASSPHPGQGTGNTIYF.

This clone was observed a single time. The V and J genes are TRBV4-1 and TRBJ1-6; a possible D gene is TRBD1 (5 bases). Trimming shortened V by 0 bases and J by 8 bases, and 11 bases separated the two germline ends. This CDR3 contains 15 residues. Germline assignment: CDR1 MGHRA and CDR2 YSYEKL. CDR3 amino acids: CASSQDGRGYSPLHF. For the CDR3, the DNA is TGCGCCAGCAGCCAAGATGGTAGGGGATATTCACCCCTCCACTTT.

The chain links TRBV5-5 to TRBJ1-5, with D maybe TRBD1 (5 bases). V was pared by 4 bases and J by 4 bases, with 9 bases between. This CDR3 has 13 residues. CDR1 and CDR2 from the germline V gene are SGHKS and YYEKEE (reference sequence). CDR3 bases: TGTGCCAGCAGCCGTGCAGGGAATCAGCCCCAGCATTTT. It translates to CASSRAGNQPQHF.

This clone was recorded only once. The V call is TRBV30, the J call TRBJ1-5, with D possibly matching TRBD1 (6 bases). The germline V gene has CDR1 GTSNPN and CDR2 SVGIG (reference sequence). This CDR3 region has 13 residues. V lost 5 bases, J lost 4 bases, and 12 bases lay in between. CDR3 DNA: TGTGCCTGGGGCACACAGGGTAATCAGCCCCAGCATTTT. Translation: CAWGTQGNQPQHF.

The chain has TRBV7-8 and TRBJ1-6; D is unresolved. Trimming removed 1 base at V and 7 bases at J, with 5 bases between. The germline V gene encodes CDR1 SGHVS and CDR2 FQNEAQ. The CDR3 runs to 13 residues. The CDR3 nucleotides read TGTGCCAGCAGCTTAGGGCAGAATTCACCCCTCCACTTT. It translates to CASSLGQNSPLHF.

V and J are TRBV12-3 or TRBV12-4 and TRBJ2-7, with D perhaps matching TRBD1 (6 bases). The CDR3 length is 11 residues. V gave up 8 bases and J gave up 5 bases, with 10 bases separating them. The CDR3 sequence: CASAGVDEQYF. The CDR3, as DNA: TGTGCCAGCGCAGGGGTTGACGAGCAGTACTTC.

A remark on this clone: The same CDR3 arises from other DNA sequences in this sample as well. The V call is TRBV19, the J call TRBJ2-5; 8 bases match TRBD2. The J segment lost 4 bases and the V segment lost 4 bases, leaving 20 bases of the junction unmatched. Germline CDR1 LNHDA, CDR2 SQIVND (reference sequence). CDR3 length: 19 amino acids. CDR3 loop: CASSTGPGLAGGGGETQYF. For the CDR3, the DNA is TGTGCCAGTAGTACGGGGCCGGGACTCGCGGGGGGCGGGGGAGAGACCCAGTACTTC.

The rearrangement joins TRBV27 to TRBJ1-2; 7 positions agree with TRBD1. The CDR3 totals 14 residues. Germline loops: CDR1 MNHEY, CDR2 SMNVEV (reference sequence). The V and J ends lost 3 bases and 4 bases, in that order; junction bases with no gene match: 5. The CDR3 DNA follows: TGTGCCAGCAGTTTCCGGGACAGCCGCTATGGCTACACCTTC. Protein: CASSFRDSRYGYTF.

The chain joins TRBV4-1 to TRBJ2-3; 9 bases line up with TRBD2. The germline V gene encodes CDR1 MGHRA and CDR2 YSYEKL. The trim removed 3 bases at V and 0 bases at J, leaving 7 bases unmatched. The CDR3 spans 17 residues. The DNA of the CDR3 is TGCGCCAGCAGCCAGAGGGCGGGGGGGTGGAGCACAGATACGCAGTATTTT. Translating gives CASSQRAGGWSTDTQYF.

V usage is TRBV15 and J usage is TRBJ1-4; D is ambiguous. The germline V and J ends were trimmed by 0 bases and 8 bases, with 19 bases remaining between them. The CDR3 consists of 17 residues. Germline CDR1 is LNHNV and CDR2 is YYDKDF (reference sequence). CDR3 nucleotide sequence: TGTGCCACCAGCAGAGATCCTCCCGGGAGGGCGAGCGAAAAACTGTTTTTT. Protein product: CATSRDPPGRASEKLFF.

The chain couples TRBV9 to TRBJ1-3; TRBD1 matches 12 bases. This CDR3 spans 16 amino acids. V shed 4 bases and J 3 bases; nucleotides not matched to a gene: 5. Germline V gives CDR1 SGDLS, CDR2 YYNGEE. CDR3 DNA sequence: TGTGCCAGCAGCTCGGGACAGGGGGCAATTGGAAACACCATATATTTT. This translates into CASSSGQGAIGNTIYF.

The chain has TRBV28 and TRBJ1-5, with 8 positions matching TRBD1. This CDR3 has 15 residues. The germline gives CDR1 MDHEN, CDR2 SYDVKM. The V and J ends lost 4 bases and 3 bases, in that order; junction bases with no gene match: 5. For the CDR3, the DNA is TGTGCCAGCAGTTCGGGACAGGCCCTCAATCAGCCCCAGCATTTT. This translates into CASSSGQALNQPQHF.

The rearrangement joins TRBV25-1 to TRBJ2-3; 11 bases align to TRBD2. The germline gives CDR1 MGHDK, CDR2 SYGVNS. Losses at the gene ends were 3 bases for V and 6 bases for J; bases not matched to a gene: 8. This CDR3 comprises 16 residues. The CDR3 protein is CASSETSGDNLDTQYF. The CDR3 nucleotides read TGTGCCAGCAGTGAGACTAGCGGGGATAATCTGGATACGCAGTATTTT.

A single count supports this clone. This chain uses TRBV7-8 with TRBJ2-3; 11 bases line up with TRBD2. Germline-derived CDR1 and CDR2 are SGHVS and FQNEAQ. This CDR3 comprises 19 residues. V was pared by 5 bases and J by 4 bases, with 17 bases of the junction left unmatched. CDR3 sequence reads: CASSTRGLAGGYLADTQYF. CDR3 DNA: TGTGCCAGCAGCACTCGAGGACTAGCGGGCGGCTATTTGGCAGATACGCAGTATTTT.

V and J are TRBV28 and TRBJ2-3; 9 nucleotides align to TRBD2. This CDR3 is 15 amino acids long. V lost 3 bases, J lost 1 base, and 2 bases stayed unmatched. Germline assignment: CDR1 MDHEN and CDR2 SYDVKM. The CDR3 is CASSLGGGGTDTQYF. CDR3 nucleotide sequence: TGTGCCAGCAGTTTGGGCGGGGGGGGCACAGATACGCAGTATTTT.

The rearrangement joins TRBV7-8 to TRBJ2-2; 9 nucleotides align to TRBD1. Trimming removed 5 bases from V and 3 bases from J; junction bases left unmatched: 4. Germline V CDR1 and CDR2: SGHVS, FQNEAQ. The CDR3 has 15 residues. CDR3 residues: CASSTGTGYTGELFF. For the CDR3, the DNA is TGTGCCAGCAGCACCGGGACAGGGTACACCGGGGAGCTGTTTTTT.

The V call is TRBV13, the J call TRBJ2-3, with TRBD2 identical over 15 bases. Trimming cost V 8 bases and J 8 bases; bases outside gene matches: 5. Germline V gene lookup returns CDR1 PRHDT and CDR2 FYEKMQ (reference sequence). CDR3 length: 14 residues. This CDR3 is CASRTSGGAVTQYF. The CDR3 DNA reads as TGTGCCAGCCGGACTAGCGGGGGGGCAGTTACGCAGTATTTT.

The V gene is TRBV30, the J gene TRBJ1-6; D may be TRBD1 (5 bases). Trimming took off 4 bases at V and 5 bases at J, with 12 bases between the two ends. Germline V CDR1 and CDR2: GTSNPN, SVGIG (reference sequence). The CDR3 totals 14 residues. This CDR3 reads CAWTGDGNNSPLHF. The CDR3 DNA reads as TGTGCCTGGACGGGGGACGGGAATAATTCACCCCTCCACTTT.